This T cell receptor (beta chain) is drawn from a study of blood T cell repertoires in COVID-19. On the study more broadly: T cells, B-cell-depleted T cells, or PBMCs supplied cDNA or gDNA.

The germline CDR1 and CDR2 sequences are SGHRS and YFSETQ. This CDR3 spans 14 amino acids. V lost 0 bases, J lost 2 bases, and 8 bases lay in between. As concerns this clone: Other DNA sequences from this sample encode an identical CDR3 as well.

Original data processing: The assay estimated nucleated cells by amplifying reference gene primers. TCRdb keeps only in-frame clones here, not all; method: immunoSEQ multiplex PCR. V, J and clone size are those of that table, while D and trimming were read from the DNA. The repertoire has roughly 140,000 clones, around four fifths of them found once; the top ten carry roughly 7%. Sequences were obtained from PBMCs or T cells enriched from blood (not recorded which). This chain uses TRBV5-1 with TRBJ1-2; D perhaps matches TRBD1 (6 bases). This clonotype was sampled from a man in his fifties who had recovered from COVID-19. CDR3 residues: CASSLDRANYGYTF. CDR3 coding DNA: TGCGCCAGCAGCTTGGACAGGGCAAACTATGGCTACACCTTC.